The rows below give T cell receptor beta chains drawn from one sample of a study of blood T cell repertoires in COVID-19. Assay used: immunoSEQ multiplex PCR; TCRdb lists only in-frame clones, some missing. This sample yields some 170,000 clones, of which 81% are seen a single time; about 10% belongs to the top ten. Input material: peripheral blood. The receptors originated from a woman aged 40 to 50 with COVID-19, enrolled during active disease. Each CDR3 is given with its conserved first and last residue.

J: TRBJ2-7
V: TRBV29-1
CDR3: CSVVVIGTGRYEQYF

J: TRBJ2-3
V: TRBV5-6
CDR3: CASSLVFRGADTQYF

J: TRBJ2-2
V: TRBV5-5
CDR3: CASSLTLGQALNTGELFF

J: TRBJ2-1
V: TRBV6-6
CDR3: CASSRAGGPGNEQFF

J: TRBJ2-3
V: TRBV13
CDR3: CASSTSDGGGTDTQYF

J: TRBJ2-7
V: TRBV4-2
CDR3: CASSQGTGIGYEQYF

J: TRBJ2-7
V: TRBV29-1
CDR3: CSAGEPGPYEQYF

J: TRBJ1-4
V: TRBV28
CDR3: CASSSARVNEKLFF

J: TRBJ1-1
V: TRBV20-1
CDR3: CSASGRGLNTEAFF

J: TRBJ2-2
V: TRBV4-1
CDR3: CASSRMTGSGGELFF

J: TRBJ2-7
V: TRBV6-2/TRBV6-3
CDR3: CASSATVVGEQYF

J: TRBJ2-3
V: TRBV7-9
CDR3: CASNPTSGSVGDTQYF

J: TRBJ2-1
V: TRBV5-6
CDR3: CASSLLENEQFF

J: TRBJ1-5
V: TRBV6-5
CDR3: CASSLTGFNQPQHF

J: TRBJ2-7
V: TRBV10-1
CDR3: CASSERGFAYEQYF

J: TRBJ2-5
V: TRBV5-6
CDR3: CASSLTQGIETQYF

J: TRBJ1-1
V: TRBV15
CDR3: CATKEATEAFF

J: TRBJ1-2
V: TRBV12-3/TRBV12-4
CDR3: CASSFFGGGYTF

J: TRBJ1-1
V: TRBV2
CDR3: CASSFVSTEAFF

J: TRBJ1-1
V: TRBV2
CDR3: CASSQEGMNTEAFF

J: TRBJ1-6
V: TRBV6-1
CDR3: CASSEAAGYSSPLHF

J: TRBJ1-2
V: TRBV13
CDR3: CASSLGRRSNYGYTF

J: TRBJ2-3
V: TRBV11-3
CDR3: CASSLGAIPSTDTQYF

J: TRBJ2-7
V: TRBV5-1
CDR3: CASSLDLEQYF

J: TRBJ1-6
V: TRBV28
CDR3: CASSGQENSPLHF

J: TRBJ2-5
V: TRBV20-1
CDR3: CSARDSLPLYF

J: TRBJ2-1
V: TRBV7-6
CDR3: CASSPDWPAGTYNEQFF

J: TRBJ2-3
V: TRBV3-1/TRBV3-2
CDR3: CASSKSGAGTDTQYF

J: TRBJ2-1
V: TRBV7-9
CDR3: CASNLGLSVEQFF

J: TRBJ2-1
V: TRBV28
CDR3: CASTGTMTDEQFF

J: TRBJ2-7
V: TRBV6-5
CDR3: CASSYHRGWSDEQYF

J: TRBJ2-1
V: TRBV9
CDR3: CASSVGLGLASSYNEQFF

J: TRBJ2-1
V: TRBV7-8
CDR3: CASSRGLSSYNEQFF

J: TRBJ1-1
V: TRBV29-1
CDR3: CSAQQGLNTEAFF

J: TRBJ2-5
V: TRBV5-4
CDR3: CASIWGGNSIQETQYF

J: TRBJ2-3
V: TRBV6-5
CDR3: CASRPGGTDTQYF

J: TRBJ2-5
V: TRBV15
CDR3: CATSRDRTLQETQYF

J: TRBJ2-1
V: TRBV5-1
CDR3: CASSIGTSGLILLYNEQFF

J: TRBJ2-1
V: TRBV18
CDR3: CASSPRTSGSYEQFF

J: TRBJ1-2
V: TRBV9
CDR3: CASSSQGWDSYGYTF

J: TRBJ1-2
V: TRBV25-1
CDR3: CASSDRDYGYTF

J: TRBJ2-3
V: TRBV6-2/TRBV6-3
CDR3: CASSHRGERSDTQYF

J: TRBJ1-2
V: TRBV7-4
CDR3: CASSAPGQVFDTF

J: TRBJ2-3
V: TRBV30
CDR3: CAWTSGFGTDTQYF

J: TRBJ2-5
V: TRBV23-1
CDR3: CASNPFWRKREFKTQYF

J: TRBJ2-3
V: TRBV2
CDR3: CASSEGFWGLAGEDTQYF

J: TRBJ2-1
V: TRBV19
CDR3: CACQASGPYNEQFF

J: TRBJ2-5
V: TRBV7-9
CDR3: CASSLVFGGQETQYF

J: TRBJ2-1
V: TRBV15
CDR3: CATISWREVSSYNEQFF

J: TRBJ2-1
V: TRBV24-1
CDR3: CATSDRDRAEQFF

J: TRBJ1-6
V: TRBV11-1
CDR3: CASSRDSYNSPLHF

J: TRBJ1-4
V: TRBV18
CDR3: CASSPPSGGNEKLFF

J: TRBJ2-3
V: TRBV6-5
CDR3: CASSLIGTSTDTQYF

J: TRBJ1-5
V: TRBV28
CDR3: CASDDGTGPYSNQPQHF

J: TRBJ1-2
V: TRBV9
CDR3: CASSVTLGAQGYTF

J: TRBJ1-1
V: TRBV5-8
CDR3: CASRGQGRNTEAFF